Included here is one T cell receptor (beta chain) sequence, with context. This entry comes from a study of OX40 agonist ivuxolimab in advanced cancers. Study summary: Prior anti-PD-1, anti-PD-L1 or anti-CTLA-4 therapy did not bar entry, and 40% to 45% had some.

Data came from immunoSEQ multiplex PCR; TCRdb stores just in-frame clones and leaves some out. The data show 90,000 to 150,000 clones, more than 80% seen once. This CDR3 spans 15 amino acids. The germline V gene encodes CDR1 SGHTA and CDR2 FQGNSA. The germline V and J ends were trimmed by 1 base and 8 bases, with 14 bases remaining between them. The sample in question was CD4+ or CD8+ T cells sorted from blood, obtained in a trial of the OX40 agonist ivuxolimab. This sequence was found in an adult with an advanced solid tumor such as melanoma, head and neck, liver or kidney cancer. This chain uses TRBV7-2 with TRBJ1-4, with a possible D match to TRBD1 (6 bases). This chain's CDR3 is CASSLGGTQGEKLFF. The CDR3 nucleotides read TGTGCCAGCAGCTTAGGAGGGACTCAGGGGGAAAAACTGTTTTTT.